The 12 T cell receptor beta chains presented below share a single source sample, sequenced in a study of T cells after yellow fever vaccination. TCRdb reprocessed the 5' RACE reads with MiXCR, giving one entry per CDR3 protein. This sample yields 500,000 to 700,000 distinct CDR3 sequences, of which roughly 21% are seen a single time; 14% belongs to the top ten. The sequences come from PBMCs, collected 15 days after the yellow fever booster vaccination. The receptors originated from a man younger than 45 who received the YFV17D yellow fever vaccine.

The rearrangement uses TRBV25-1 and TRBJ2-7, with 8 nucleotides matching TRBD2. The V segment lost 6 bases and the J segment 2 bases; nucleotides outside the gene matches: 12. Per germline, CDR1 MGHDK and CDR2 SYGVNS. The length of the CDR3 is 16 residues. CDR3 DNA: TGTGCCAGCAGCCAAGCGTATAGCGGGAATCCCTACGAGCAGTACTTC. This encodes CASSQAYSGNPYEQYF.

A few counts support this clonotype. The chain carries TRBV7-2 and TRBJ2-1; the D gene is possibly TRBD2 (5 bases). The germline CDR1 and CDR2 sequences are SGHTA and FQGNSA. The CDR3 sequence is 15 residues long. Trimming pared 11 bases from V and 0 bases from J, leaving 17 bases between. DNA for the CDR3: TGTGCCGCCGGACGGGTAACTAGCTCCTACAATGAGCAGTTCTTC. Translating it yields CAAGRVTSSYNEQFF.

This clonotype was seen a few times. This chain uses TRBV12-3 or TRBV12-4 with TRBJ2-7; TRBD2 matches 7 bases. J lost 1 base, V lost 6 bases, and 9 bases had no gene match. CDR3 length equals 15 residues. CDR3 nucleotide sequence: TGTGCCAGCAGCAAAACCGGGACTAAATCCTACGAGCAGTACTTC. Translated, it gives CASSKTGTKSYEQYF.

There are a few counts of this clonotype. The V and J genes are TRBV7-9 and TRBJ2-1; 11 nucleotides line up with TRBD2. CDR1 is SEHNR, CDR2 FQNEAQ, per germline (reference sequence). V gave up 1 base and J gave up 6 bases; unmatched junction bases: 2. This CDR3 is built from 15 residues. The CDR3 region is CASSLGLAGINEQFF. In DNA form, the CDR3 reads TGTGCCAGCAGCTTAGGACTAGCGGGAATCAATGAGCAGTTCTTC.

V usage is TRBV6-2 or TRBV6-3 and J usage is TRBJ2-1; TRBD2 aligns across 8 bases. V trimming: 2 bases; J trimming: 10 bases; junction bases outside the gene matches: 13. This CDR3 comprises 16 residues. Germline V gives CDR1 MNHEY, CDR2 SVGEGT. The CDR3 is CASSYPEWAGGHEQFF. For the CDR3, the DNA is TGTGCCAGCAGTTACCCAGAATGGGCGGGAGGCCACGAGCAGTTCTTC.

The V call is TRBV20-1, the J call TRBJ2-7, with D tentatively TRBD2 (6 bases). The V gene's germline CDR1 is DFQATT and CDR2 SNEGSKA (reference sequence). The CDR3 sequence is 14 residues long. Trimming shortened V by 5 bases and J by 2 bases, and 16 bases separated the two germline ends. CDR3 amino acids: CSAYWGGAPYEQYF. DNA for the CDR3: TGCAGTGCTTACTGGGGCGGGGCTCCCTACGAGCAGTACTTC.

The chain recombines TRBV20-1 with TRBJ1-1; possibly TRBD1 for D (6 bases). The V end lost 5 bases, the J end lost 7 bases, and 14 bases lay between the germline ends. Germline CDR1 reads DFQATT; CDR2 reads SNEGSKA (reference sequence). This CDR3 contains 12 residues. CDR3 in DNA: TGCAGTGCTCAAACAGGGAGCGGTGAAGCTTTCTTT. Protein sequence: CSAQTGSGEAFF.

This clonotype has just a few counts. This chain connects TRBV11-2 to TRBJ2-2; D is uncertain. CDR1 is SGHAT and CDR2 is FQNNGV in the germline V gene. Deletions cut 4 bases from V and 4 bases from J, with 13 bases between. The CDR3 covers 15 residues. The CDR3 here is CASSSRLPGTGELFF. CDR3 DNA: TGTGCCAGCAGCTCCCGCCTCCCGGGCACCGGGGAGCTGTTTTTT.

The gene calls are TRBV5-1 and TRBJ2-2; tentatively, D is TRBD1 (5 bases). V was trimmed by 3 bases and J by 3 bases, leaving 12 bases between them. There are 15 residues in the CDR3. Per the germline V gene, CDR1 is SGHRS and CDR2 is YFSETQ. This chain's CDR3 is CASSSQGGDTGELFF. The CDR3 DNA sequence: TGCGCCAGCAGCTCCCAGGGTGGGGACACCGGGGAGCTGTTTTTT.

As regards this clonotype: The conserved final phenylalanine or tryptophan is absent from the CDR3, which likely points to a read error. The gene calls are TRBV9 and TRBJ2-3; D is uncertain. Between the trimmed V and J ends, which lost 0 bases and 0 bases, there was a span of 8 bases. Germline V CDR1 and CDR2: SGDLS, YYNGEE. This CDR3 region has 15 residues. The CDR3 region is CASSVVGRSTDTQYL. The CDR3 DNA sequence: TGTGCCAGCAGCGTAGTTGGGCGGAGCACAGATACGCAGTATTTA.

The chain uses TRBV20-1 and TRBJ1-1; D remains unclear. Trimming shortened V by 1 base and J by 4 bases, and 13 bases separated the two germline ends. Germline V gene sequence: CDR1 DFQATT, CDR2 SNEGSKA (reference sequence). The CDR3 is 14 amino acids. The CDR3: CSARVRYAGTEAFF. The CDR3 region has the DNA TGCAGTGCTAGAGTTAGGTATGCGGGCACTGAAGCTTTCTTT.

This clonotype has only a few counts. The chain uses TRBV19 and TRBJ2-7; D remains ambiguous. CDR3 length equals 14 residues. Germline V gives CDR1 LNHDA, CDR2 SQIVND (reference sequence). V was trimmed by 9 bases and J by 4 bases, leaving 19 bases between them. In nucleotides, the CDR3 is TGTGCCAGCGCTATTCGACCCGCCGGATACGAGCAGTACTTC. It is translated as CASAIRPAGYEQYF.